This T cell receptor (beta chain) was found in a study of T-cell memory formation after mild COVID-19. Broader study findings: Prior to infection, memory already included some responding clones, suggesting cross-reactive memory joined. Specificity for SARS-CoV-2 was not confirmed among the second-wave clones peaking on day 37. Clones shrinking from day 15 to 85 showed even CD4/CD8 mixes; later expanders tilted CD4+.

There are a few counts of this clonotype. What it binds is not known. The CDR3 extends over 16 amino acids. V was trimmed by 6 bases and J by 0 bases, leaving 15 bases between them. The germline V gene has CDR1 SGHNT and CDR2 YENEEA. TCR alpha and TCR beta cDNA libraries carrying sample barcodes and UMIs came from 5'RACE with constant-segment primers. Each CDR3 protein is one row after TCRdb ran MiXCR on the 5' RACE reads. The sample yields 450,000 or so distinct CDR3 sequences, roughly 23% seen once. The chain couples TRBV11-3 to TRBJ2-1; no firm D call. The receptor was isolated from an adult woman who had mild COVID-19 (a few samples of this study predate the infection). Cell type and time point are not known. Sequencing used PBMCs or a T cell subset sorted from them (not recorded which). The CDR3 loop is CASSYLYSSSYNEQFF. The CDR3 DNA reads as TGTGCCAGCAGTTACCTCTACTCGAGCTCCTACAATGAGCAGTTCTTC.